The 9 T cell receptor beta chains below were found in one sample sequenced in a study of control samples from healthy donors and cancer patients. The repertoire was sequenced with immunoSEQ multiplex PCR; TCRdb's copy has only in-frame clones and lacks some. Here the sample spans around 90,000 clones, around four fifths being singletons. Source material: blood. Receptors originate from a man younger than 40 in good health.

CDR3 region: CASSDRYNSPLHF. The CDR3 DNA reads TGTGCCAGCAGTGATAGGTATAATTCACCCCTCCACTTT. The J gene is TRBJ1-6, the V gene TRBV12-3 or TRBV12-4; D gene ambiguous. The V and J ends lost 5 bases and 4 bases respectively, with 6 bases between them. CDR3 length: 13 residues.

The chain combines TRBV6-1 with TRBJ2-7; no definite D call. V was cut by 2 bases and J by 3 bases, with 5 bases left in between. The CDR3 is 12 amino acids. The germline CDR1 and CDR2 sequences are MNHNS and SASEGT. CDR3 protein: CASSESRYEQYF. CDR3 nucleotide sequence: TGTGCCAGCAGTGAAAGCCGCTACGAGCAGTACTTC.

This clone was seen repeatedly, ten times or more. J is TRBJ1-1 and V is TRBV6-5; 9 nucleotides line up with TRBD1. V dropped 5 bases and J dropped 3; count of bases not matched to a gene: 4. CDR3 length: 14 amino acids. Germline V gives CDR1 MNHEY, CDR2 SVGAGI. Here the CDR3 reads CASSTGGSYTEAFF. The CDR3 DNA reads as TGTGCCAGCAGTACAGGGGGCAGCTACACTGAAGCTTTCTTT.

The rearrangement links TRBV27 to TRBJ1-1; 10 bases are shared with TRBD1. CDR3 length: 17 residues. From germline, CDR1 is MNHEY and CDR2 SMNVEV (reference sequence). V dropped 1 base and J dropped 1; count of bases not matched to a gene: 6. In DNA, the CDR3 is TGTGCCAGCAGTTTATTTACCGGGACAGGGGAGAACACTGAAGCTTTCTTT. It specifies CASSLFTGTGENTEAFF.

In this sample, this clone turned up once. The chain is built from TRBV11-2 and TRBJ1-2, with 7 nucleotides matching TRBD1. The CDR3 loop spans 15 amino acids. The J segment lost 4 bases and the V segment lost 1 base, leaving 6 bases of the junction unmatched. Germline CDR1 reads SGHAT; CDR2 reads FQNNGV. CDR3 loop: CASSLGPGQVYGYTF. As DNA, the CDR3 is TGTGCCAGCAGCTTAGGACCCGGACAGGTCTATGGCTACACCTTC. Filled out from reference TRBV11-2 and TRBJ1-2, the complete variable domain reads EAGVAQSPRYKIIEKRQSVAFWCNPISGHATLYWYQQILGQGPKLLIQFQNNGVVDDSQLPKDRFSAERLKGVDSTLKIQPAKLEDSAVYLCASSLGPGQVYGYTFGSGTRLTVV.

The chain couples TRBV5-3 to TRBJ2-7; D is unresolved. TRBV5-3 is assigned to the ORF class and has an uncertain function. The CDR3 is 12 amino acids. V was trimmed by 2 bases and J by 5 bases, leaving 8 bases between them. The CDR3 spells CARSFRQDEQYF. The DNA for the CDR3 is TGTGCCAGAAGCTTTAGGCAGGACGAGCAGTACTTC.

V usage is TRBV2 and J usage is TRBJ1-2; D is perhaps TRBD1 (5 bases). Deletions cut 5 bases from V and 8 bases from J, with 15 bases between. Per the germline V gene, CDR1 is SNHLY and CDR2 is FYNNEI. The CDR3 has 13 amino acids. CDR3: CASSHRGTGGYTF. CDR3 nucleotides: TGTGCCAGCAGTCACCGGGGGACGGGGGGCTACACCTTC.

The CDR3 here is CASSHSRNAYNSPLHF. In nucleotides, the CDR3 is TGTGCCAGCAGCCACAGTCGGAACGCCTATAATTCACCCCTCCACTTT. The chain carries TRBV3-1 (or the pseudogene TRBV3-2) and TRBJ1-6; no reliable D call. CDR3 size: 16 residues. CDR1 and CDR2 (germline): LGHDT, YNNKEL (reference sequence). V was pared by 3 bases and J by 2 bases, with 11 bases between.

The rearrangement links TRBV5-4 to TRBJ1-1; D not certain. CDR1 and CDR2 (germline): SGHNT, YYREEE (reference sequence). The CDR3 covers 10 residues. V lost 0 bases and J 8 bases, leaving 2 bases between the germline ends. The DNA for the CDR3 is TGTGCCAGCAGCTTGGAAGAAGCTTTCTTT. Amino acid sequence: CASSLEEAFF.